These 23 T cell receptor beta chains were sequenced from one sample in a study of blood T cell repertoires in COVID-19. The protocol was immunoSEQ multiplex PCR, while the TCRdb copy is restricted to in-frame clones and leaves out a portion. The sample has 150,000 or so clones, 80% seen once. Input material: PBMCs or T cells enriched from blood (not recorded which). These receptors were collected from a woman aged 55-69 years who had recovered from COVID-19.

The V gene is TRBV7-8, the J gene TRBJ2-7; 7 nucleotides align to TRBD1. CDR3 length equals 17 residues. V gave up 4 bases and J gave up 3 bases; unmatched junction bases: 15. Germline-derived CDR1 and CDR2 are SGHVS and FQNEAQ. The CDR3 DNA reads TGTGCCAGCAGCTCCTCGCGAGCACAGGGGACACACTACGAGCAGTACTTC. Protein: CASSSSRAQGTHYEQYF.

The chain recombines TRBV4-2 with TRBJ2-3, with unresolved D. This CDR3 is 15 amino acids long. Germline CDR1 reads LGHNA; CDR2 reads YNFKEQ. The V gene lost 0 bases and the J gene lost 0 bases, with 7 bases spanning the gap. In DNA, the CDR3 is TGTGCCAGCAGCCAAGATGGCCAGAGCACAGATACGCAGTATTTT. The encoded protein is CASSQDGQSTDTQYF.

The CDR3: CASTQGEIYNSPLHF. The CDR3 DNA is TGTGCCAGCACACAGGGGGAGATCTATAATTCACCCCTCCACTTT. The V and J genes are TRBV3-1 (or the pseudogene TRBV3-2) and TRBJ1-6; 8 positions agree with TRBD1. The CDR3 spans 15 residues. CDR1 and CDR2 (germline): LGHDT, YNNKEL (reference sequence). The ends lost 7 bases at V and 3 bases at J; junction bases unmatched: 5.

This clone was detected only a few times. The CDR3 is CASSPNTQEKLFF. The CDR3 DNA sequence: TGTGCCAGCTCTCCGAACACACAGGAAAAACTGTTTTTT. The chain uses TRBV18 and TRBJ1-4; D is unclear. Per the germline V gene, CDR1 is KGHSH and CDR2 is LQKENI. V was pared by 6 bases and J by 8 bases, with 13 bases between. CDR3 length: 13 amino acids.

The chain joins TRBV24-1 to TRBJ2-2; D perhaps matches TRBD2 (5 bases). Germline lookup yields CDR1 KGHDR and CDR2 SFDVKD. The V end lost 4 bases, the J end lost 0 bases, and 11 bases lay between the germline ends. This CDR3 contains 16 residues. CDR3 sequence (DNA): TGTGCCACCAGTGAGGGTGGGAGCGCGAACACCGGGGAGCTGTTTTTT. Protein sequence: CATSEGGSANTGELFF.

The chain couples TRBV7-9 to TRBJ2-1; 10 bases align to TRBD2. J was trimmed by 8 bases and V by 4 bases; bases with no gene match: 14. Germline loops: CDR1 SEHNR, CDR2 FQNEAQ (reference sequence). The length of the CDR3 is 17 residues. The CDR3 DNA follows: TGTGCCAGCAGCTCGATGAGAACTAGCGGGGTCATCTATGAGCAGTTCTTC. Translation gives CASSSMRTSGVIYEQFF.

This clone showed up just once. The CDR3 loop reads CASSPRAGLNTEAFF. The CDR3 region has the DNA TGTGCCAGCAGCCCCCGAGCAGGTTTGAACACTGAAGCTTTCTTT. V usage is TRBV7-9 and J usage is TRBJ1-1; D gene ambiguous. The V end lost 5 bases, the J end lost 0 bases, and 13 bases lay between the germline ends. Germline V gene sequence: CDR1 SEHNR, CDR2 FQNEAQ (reference sequence). This CDR3 has 15 residues.

This clone was detected only once. The rearrangement links TRBV3-1 (or the pseudogene TRBV3-2) to TRBJ1-1; a possible D gene is TRBD1 (5 bases). The germline gives CDR1 LGHDT, CDR2 YNNKEL (reference sequence). The CDR3 covers 16 residues. Between the trimmed V and J ends, which lost 1 base and 0 bases, there was a span of 12 bases. The CDR3, as DNA: TGTGCCAGCAGCCAAGGGACAATATCTATGAACACTGAAGCTTTCTTT. Translation: CASSQGTISMNTEAFF.

This clone was counted a single time. This chain uses TRBV15 with TRBJ2-1; TRBD1 agrees at 10 bases. The length of the CDR3 is 16 residues. Germline V gene data show CDR1 as LNHNV and CDR2 as YYDKDF (reference sequence). The V and J ends lost 6 bases and 8 bases, in that order; junction bases with no gene match: 13. The CDR3 sequence is CATRYGRTGGSDEQFF. The CDR3 DNA sequence: TGTGCCACCAGATATGGGCGGACAGGGGGTAGTGATGAGCAGTTCTTC. Looking up the rest from reference TRBV15 and TRBJ2-1 gives the full variable domain: DAMVIQNPRYQVTQFGKPVTLSCSQTLNHNVMYWYQQKSSQAPKLLFHYYDKDFNNEADTPDNFQSRRPNTSFCFLDIRSPGLGDTAMYLCATRYGRTGGSDEQFFGPGTRLTVL.

The V gene is TRBV6-5, the J gene TRBJ2-3; perhaps TRBD1 as D (5 bases). The germline V gene has CDR1 MNHEY and CDR2 SVGAGI. The CDR3 loop spans 15 amino acids. V was cut by 2 bases and J by 0 bases, with 9 bases left in between. The CDR3 DNA is TGTGCCAGCAGTTACAGGGGTGATAGCACAGATACGCAGTATTTT. Its translation: CASSYRGDSTDTQYF.

This chain's CDR3 is CASSQDPGQAGYTF. DNA of the CDR3: TGTGCCAGCAGCCAAGATCCTGGACAGGCCGGCTACACCTTC. This chain links TRBV4-2 with TRBJ1-2; 7 bases match TRBD1. V lost 0 bases to trimming and J lost 8 bases; unmatched junction nucleotides: 6. CDR1 is LGHNA, CDR2 YNFKEQ, per germline. This CDR3 contains 14 residues.

The rearrangement joins TRBV5-6 to TRBJ1-2; the match to TRBD1 covers 9 bases. This CDR3 has 15 amino acids. Losses at the gene ends were 4 bases for V and 5 bases for J; bases not matched to a gene: 9. Germline V gives CDR1 SGHDT, CDR2 YYEEEE. The CDR3: CASSQRGQGIYGYTF. In DNA form, the CDR3 reads TGTGCCAGCAGCCAACGGGGACAGGGTATATATGGCTACACCTTC.

The chain uses TRBV5-6 and TRBJ1-4, with TRBD1 as a possible D gene (5 bases). Trimming left V 0 bases short and J 0 bases short, with 12 bases between. The CDR3 is made up of 17 amino acids. Germline V lookup: CDR1 SGHDT, CDR2 YYEEEE. CDR3 DNA: TGTGCCAGCAGCTTGGTTCAGGGCGAAGCAACTAATGAAAAACTGTTTTTT. Its protein product is CASSLVQGEATNEKLFF.

The rearrangement links TRBV29-1 to TRBJ1-1; D possibly corresponds to TRBD1 (6 bases). The CDR3 contains 13 residues. V gave up 3 bases and J gave up 1 base, with 9 bases separating them. Germline loops: CDR1 SQVTM, CDR2 ANQGSEA. The CDR3 spells CSVDGQPNTEAFF. The CDR3 bases are TGCAGCGTTGACGGACAGCCGAACACTGAAGCTTTCTTT.

The V and J genes are TRBV10-1 and TRBJ2-3; 8 bases are a match to TRBD2. The CDR3 runs 17 residues. In germline, CDR1 is WNHNN, CDR2 SYGVQD (reference sequence). The ends lost 3 bases at V and 0 bases at J; junction bases unmatched: 8. In DNA form, the CDR3 reads TGCGCCAGCAGTGAAGCGGGGGCCCATCCTAGCACAGATACGCAGTATTTT. Amino acid sequence: CASSEAGAHPSTDTQYF.

The rearrangement links TRBV5-1 to TRBJ1-6; tentatively, D is TRBD1 (5 bases). In germline, CDR1 is SGHRS, CDR2 YFSETQ. The CDR3 spans 15 residues. Trimming removed 0 bases from V and 10 bases from J, with 14 bases in between. Here the CDR3 reads CASSLEGEEKSPLHF. The CDR3 bases are TGCGCCAGCAGCTTGGAAGGGGAGGAAAAATCACCCCTCCACTTT.

The V call is TRBV5-1, the J call TRBJ2-7, with 7 bases fitting TRBD1. The V gene's germline CDR1 is SGHRS and CDR2 YFSETQ. The CDR3 spans 13 residues. The ends lost 6 bases at V and 2 bases at J; junction bases unmatched: 5. The CDR3 DNA reads as TGCGCCAGCAAACTGACAGGGACCTACGAGCAGTACTTC. Its translation: CASKLTGTYEQYF.

The chain combines TRBV2 with TRBJ1-4; D unresolved. The CDR3 extends over 13 amino acids. Per germline, CDR1 SNHLY and CDR2 FYNNEI. Trimming removed 6 bases at V and 13 bases at J, with 18 bases between. DNA for the CDR3: TGTGCCAGCAGAGACAATGCAAAGTACGGACTGTTTTTT. Amino acids: CASRDNAKYGLFF.

This chain links TRBV18 with TRBJ1-2; D unclear. The V end was cut by 5 bases, the J end by 8 bases, with 18 bases between. The CDR3 totals 14 residues. CDR1 and CDR2 from the germline V gene are KGHSH and LQKENI. The DNA of the CDR3 is TGTGCCAGCTCAATCGCGACGGTGCAGGTCGGCTACACCTTC. Residues: CASSIATVQVGYTF.

This clone was seen more than once but under ten times. This sequence joins TRBV19 and TRBJ1-6, with D maybe TRBD1 (6 bases). Germline V gene lookup returns CDR1 LNHDA and CDR2 SQIVND (reference sequence). With 7 bases removed from V and 3 bases from J, the gap between germline ends came to 10 bases. The CDR3 consists of 14 residues. CDR3 bases: TGTGCCAGTACCAGGACAGACTATAATTCACCCCTCCACTTT. It yields the protein CASTRTDYNSPLHF.

This clone was observed a handful of times. The V gene is TRBV27, the J gene TRBJ1-2; D not resolved. The CDR3 has 16 amino acids. The germline gives CDR1 MNHEY, CDR2 SMNVEV (reference sequence). Trimming took 7 bases from V and 8 from J, leaving 26 bases between them. CDR3 sequence (DNA): TGTGCCAGCACCTCTTATTCCACTGTAGCAACGCGGGGCTACACCTTC. Translated, it gives CASTSYSTVATRGYTF.

The chain carries TRBV14 and TRBJ2-2; D is uncertain. CDR3 length equals 11 residues. V gave up 1 base and J gave up 10 bases, with 4 bases separating them. The germline gives CDR1 SGHDN, CDR2 FVKESK. This chain's CDR3 is CASSQASELFF. CDR3 in DNA: TGTGCCAGCAGCCAAGCGTCGGAGCTGTTTTTT.

This clone was counted a few times. This chain uses TRBV2 with TRBJ1-5, with D maybe TRBD1 (6 bases). There are 14 residues in the CDR3. With 7 bases removed from V and 5 bases from J, the gap between germline ends came to 15 bases. Per the germline V gene, CDR1 is SNHLY and CDR2 is FYNNEI. This CDR3 is CASNQQGEHQPQHF. The CDR3 region has the DNA TGTGCCAGCAATCAACAGGGAGAACATCAGCCCCAGCATTTT.